What follows is one T cell receptor beta chain and its context. Antigen unknown. This sample stems from a study of PD-1 blockade in classical Hodgkin lymphoma. Looking at the study overall: Nivolumab was given intravenously to patients at 3 mg/kg every 2 weeks.

Profiled with immunoSEQ multiplex PCR; TCRdb holds only in-frame clones, not every one. The sample shows fewer than 90,000 clones, 85% to 95% of them seen only once. Each and every patient relapsed after autologous stem cell transplantation, and patients got differing brentuximab vedotin exposure. Study-wide points: Significant TCR diversity gains by C4D1 occurred in CD4+ but not CD8+ cells. Baseline TCR diversity was reportedly lower in newly diagnosed patients than in healthy donors. It was reported as lower still in relapsed/refractory patients.

The specimen was peripheral blood mononuclear cells (PBMCs), collected at baseline. The clonotype was recovered from a human donor with classical Hodgkin lymphoma.

The CDR3, as DNA: TGTGCCAGCAGGCAGGATCTTCGTTGGAAGAACACTGAAGCTTTCTTT. It codes for CASRQDLRWKNTEAFF. The chain employs TRBV2 and TRBJ1-1; D gene unclear. In germline, CDR1 is SNHLY, CDR2 FYNNEI. The CDR3 contains 16 residues. Trimming took off 6 bases at V and 1 base at J, with 18 bases between the two ends.